This TCR beta chain was identified during a study of B cell selection in AIRE deficiency. Study observations and caveats: Of a few thousand shared Treg TCRbeta sequences, over 25% were healthy-only, approximately 9.7% patient-only.

The method was immunoSEQ multiplex PCR; TCRdb's version includes in-frame clones alone and lacks a portion of them. In the table there are 20,000 to 25,000 clones, 94% of which are singletons. Per the germline V gene, CDR1 is MNHEY and CDR2 is SMNVEV (reference sequence). This CDR3 is 14 amino acids long. The J segment lost 3 bases and the V segment lost 6 bases, leaving 4 bases of the junction unmatched. Turning to this clone: The antigen remains unidentified.

The regulatory T cell sort gate was CD4+CD25hiCD127low/negative. The chain employs TRBV27 and TRBJ2-7; 11 nucleotides match TRBD2. Sequenced input: Tregs sorted from PBMCs. The receptor was isolated from a human donor with AIRE deficiency. In DNA form, the CDR3 reads TGTGCCAGCAGATTTACTAGCGGGAGCTACGAGCAGTACTTC. Translation gives CASRFTSGSYEQYF.